The entry below gives a single T cell receptor (beta chain) sequence along with its context. The junction departs from the called germline gene at one end, perhaps through a read error. The data are from a study of cytomegalovirus exposure and HLA in healthy donors. The length of the CDR3 is 18 residues. Germline CDR1 reads KGHSH; CDR2 reads LQKENI. PCR employed 60 Vbeta and 13 Jbeta primers. Clones were read by immunoSEQ multiplex PCR, and TCRdb kept only the in-frame ones, dropping some. Here the sample spans about 110,000 clones, 73% being singletons. The sequence derives from a man aged 40-50 years in good health and CMV-seronegative. The rearrangement links TRBV18 to TRBJ2-3; 8 bases fit TRBD2. The material sequenced was PBMCs. The CDR3 DNA reads TGTGCCAGTTCACGCCTCTGGAATAGCGGGGTCGCCGTAGATACGCAGTATTTT. This codes for CASSRLWNSGVAVDTQYF.